This TCR beta chain was identified in a study of blood T cell repertoires in COVID-19. Study-level information: Donors in the United States, Italy and Spain gave samples during acute or convalescent COVID-19. From T cells, B-cell-depleted T cells, or PBMCs came the material, which was cDNA or gDNA.

Germline V gene data show CDR1 as SEHNR and CDR2 as FQNEAQ (reference sequence). V lost 4 bases, J lost 6 bases, and 1 base stayed unmatched. The CDR3 length is 14 residues. Original methodology: Scientists estimated how many nucleated cells there were by amplifying reference gene primers. Only in-frame clones appear in the TCRdb table, and some are missing; sequencing was by immunoSEQ multiplex PCR. V, J and clone size reflect that table, while D and trimming were determined from the DNA. The sample contains roughly 150,000 clones, approximately 84% of which appear only once. Material for sequencing was peripheral blood. The TCR sequence derives from a man aged 65 to 85 with active or convalescent COVID-19. The rearrangement joins TRBV7-9 to TRBJ1-6, with 9 positions matching TRBD1. The CDR3 DNA reads as TGTGCCAGCAGCTCGGGACAGGGTAATTCACCCCTCCACTTT. Its protein is CASSSGQGNSPLHF.